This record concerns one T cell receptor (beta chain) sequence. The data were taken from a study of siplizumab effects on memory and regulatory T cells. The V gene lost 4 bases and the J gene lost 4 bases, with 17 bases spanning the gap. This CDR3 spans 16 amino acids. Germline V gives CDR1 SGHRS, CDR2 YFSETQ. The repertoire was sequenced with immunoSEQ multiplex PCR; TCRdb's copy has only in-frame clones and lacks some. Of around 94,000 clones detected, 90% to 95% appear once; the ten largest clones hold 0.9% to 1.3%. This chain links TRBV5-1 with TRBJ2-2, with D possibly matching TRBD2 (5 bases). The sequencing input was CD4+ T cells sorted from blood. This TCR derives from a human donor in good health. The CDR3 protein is CASSLRARKSTGELFF. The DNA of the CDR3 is TGCGCCAGCAGCCTGCGGGCCCGAAAAAGCACCGGGGAGCTGTTTTTT.